The 24 T cell receptor beta chains given below trace back to one sample, sequenced in a study of T-cell reconstitution after alpha-beta-depleted transplantation in children. It was with unique molecular identifiers that the TCRbeta library was prepared. Using its own MiXCR run on the PCR reads, TCRdb lists one record per CDR3 protein. The table lists approximately 980,000 distinct CDR3 sequences, roughly 29% of them singletons. The material sequenced was PBMCs, mostly from graft donor cells, taken 360 days after TCRalphabeta/CD19-depleted stem cell transplant. Every receptor here comes from a boy less than two years old who had a stem cell transplant for SCID, so the T cells may come from the graft donor.

This clonotype has just one count. This chain joins TRBV20-1 and TRBJ2-7, with D tentatively TRBD1 or TRBD2 (6 bases each). Germline CDR1 reads DFQATT; CDR2 reads SNEGSKA (reference sequence). Trimming removed 3 bases at V and 4 bases at J, with 13 bases between. The length of the CDR3 is 13 residues. The CDR3 loop reads CSARSRGGYEQYF. CDR3 nucleotide sequence: TGCAGTGCTAGGAGCAGGGGAGGATACGAGCAGTACTTC.

The rearrangement joins TRBV20-1 to TRBJ1-4; D possibly corresponds to TRBD1 (5 bases). Per the germline V gene, CDR1 is DFQATT and CDR2 is SNEGSKA (reference sequence). Trimming cost V 5 bases and J 8 bases, with 18 bases left between them. The CDR3 is 14 residues long. The CDR3 nucleotides read TGCAGTGCTCCCGTGCAGGGCAGGGACGAAAAACTGTTTTTT. This translates into CSAPVQGRDEKLFF.

The chain combines TRBV5-6 with TRBJ2-3; D is unclear. V gave up 4 bases and J gave up 2 bases, with 11 bases separating them. The CDR3 is 14 amino acids. Germline CDR1 SGHDT, CDR2 YYEEEE. Here the CDR3 reads CASSGFRDTDTQYF. DNA for the CDR3: TGTGCCAGCAGCGGGTTTCGTGACACAGATACGCAGTATTTT.

The CDR3 sequence: CASSLPGREQFF. The DNA of the CDR3 is TGTGCCAGCAGCTTGCCTGGGAGGGAGCAGTTCTTC. The chain has TRBV7-6 and TRBJ2-1, with a tentative D call TRBD2 (6 bases). This CDR3 has 12 amino acids. V shed 3 bases and J shed 10 bases, with 10 bases lying between them. CDR1 and CDR2 from the germline V gene are SGHVS and FNYEAQ.

The chain employs TRBV12-3 or TRBV12-4 and TRBJ1-3; 10 bases are shared with TRBD1. Trimming removed 6 bases from V and 3 bases from J; junction bases left unmatched: 5. CDR3 length: 15 residues. The CDR3 bases are TGTGCCAGCAGGTCGACAGGGGGCCGTGGAAACACCATATATTTT. This codes for CASRSTGGRGNTIYF.

This chain joins TRBV12-3 or TRBV12-4 and TRBJ2-7; D may be TRBD1 (5 bases). The CDR3 sequence is 15 residues long. Trimming stripped 3 bases from V and 3 bases from J, with 15 bases between. The CDR3 here is CASSLRAAGNYEQYF. The CDR3, as DNA: TGTGCCAGCAGTTTGCGCGCGGCAGGGAACTACGAGCAGTACTTC.

This chain links TRBV18 with TRBJ2-7, with 12 bases lining up with TRBD1. Germline CDR1 and CDR2: KGHSH and LQKENI. The CDR3 spans 17 residues. The V segment lost 6 bases and the J segment 5 bases; nucleotides outside the gene matches: 14. The CDR3 nucleotides are TGTGCCAGCTCGCCGAAAATAGGGACAGGGGGCCAGGACGAGCAGTACTTC. Translated: CASSPKIGTGGQDEQYF.

This clonotype was observed many times. J is TRBJ1-1 and V is TRBV20-1; no clear D gene. Germline V gene data show CDR1 as DFQATT and CDR2 as SNEGSKA (reference sequence). The V end was cut by 1 base, the J end by 0 bases, with 9 bases between. The CDR3 spans 14 residues. CDR3: CSARGTLLNTEAFF. The CDR3 nucleotides are TGCAGTGCTAGAGGGACTCTCCTGAACACTGAAGCTTTCTTT.

The chain recombines TRBV28 with TRBJ2-3; 9 nucleotides agree with TRBD2. This CDR3 contains 16 residues. CDR1 and CDR2 from the germline V gene are MDHEN and SYDVKM. Trimming removed 0 bases from V and 4 bases from J; junction bases left unmatched: 5. DNA of the CDR3: TGTGCCAGCAGTTTATGGGGCGGGGGGGTCTCAGATACGCAGTATTTT. It yields the protein CASSLWGGGVSDTQYF.

This chain links TRBV20-1 with TRBJ1-5; D is perhaps TRBD1 (6 bases). Germline V gene sequence: CDR1 DFQATT, CDR2 SNEGSKA (reference sequence). V shed 4 bases and J shed 6 bases, with 16 bases lying between them. This CDR3 is built from 14 residues. In DNA, the CDR3 is TGCAGTGCTACAGGAAGGGGGGCTACTCAGCCCCAGCATTTT. Amino acid sequence: CSATGRGATQPQHF.

This chain joins TRBV3-1 and TRBJ2-5; TRBD2 matches at 9 bases. In germline, CDR1 is LGHDT, CDR2 YNNKEL (reference sequence). V trimming: 3 bases; J trimming: 5 bases; junction bases outside the gene matches: 10. The CDR3 is 16 amino acids. The DNA of the CDR3 is TGTGCCAGCAGCCACCCCAGACTAGCGGTTGTGGAGACCCAGTACTTC. Amino acid sequence: CASSHPRLAVVETQYF.

V gene TRBV9 combines with J gene TRBJ2-3; D uncertain. Per germline, CDR1 SGDLS and CDR2 YYNGEE. The ends were cut back, 4 bases at V and 2 bases at J, with 8 bases in the middle. There are 13 residues in the CDR3. In DNA form, the CDR3 reads TGTGCCAGCAGCCCGATGAACACAGATACGCAGTATTTT. The encoded protein is CASSPMNTDTQYF.

This clonotype has more than one count but fewer than ten. V usage is TRBV5-6 and J usage is TRBJ2-1; D unresolved. The CDR3 covers 14 residues. V was pared by 2 bases and J by 2 bases, with 8 bases between. CDR1 is SGHDT, CDR2 YYEEEE, per germline. The CDR3 protein is CASSFAAPYNEQFF. The CDR3 DNA sequence: TGTGCCAGCAGCTTCGCAGCACCCTACAATGAGCAGTTCTTC.

The chain links TRBV20-1 to TRBJ2-3, with 7 positions matching TRBD1. The germline CDR1 and CDR2 sequences are DFQATT and SNEGSKA (reference sequence). The CDR3 contains 14 residues. With V trimmed by 4 bases and J by 2 bases, 6 bases remained unmatched. The CDR3 DNA is TGCAGTGCTACCACCGGGACAGTCACAGATACGCAGTATTTT. It encodes CSATTGTVTDTQYF.

The CDR3 protein is CASSYGQENTEAFF. The CDR3 DNA sequence: TGCGCCAGCAGCTATGGACAGGAGAACACTGAAGCTTTCTTT. The chain combines TRBV5-1 with TRBJ1-1, with 7 nucleotides matching TRBD1. The CDR3 covers 14 residues. Unmatched junction bases numbered 3, after V lost 3 bases and J lost 1 base. Germline V gives CDR1 SGHRS, CDR2 YFSETQ.

This clonotype has more than one count but fewer than ten. The chain recombines TRBV5-5 with TRBJ2-1; 8 bases are a match to TRBD1. V was clipped by 0 bases and J by 2 bases; unmatched bases: 1. Germline CDR1 is SGHKS and CDR2 is YYEKEE (reference sequence). This CDR3 spans 15 amino acids. In nucleotides, the CDR3 is TGTGCCAGCAGCTTGGGGGACAGGACCTACAATGAGCAGTTCTTC. Its translation is CASSLGDRTYNEQFF.

This clonotype was counted ten times or more. At one boundary the junction diverges from the germline segment, which might be a read error. The chain links TRBV5-1 to TRBJ2-7; D is uncertain. Per the germline V gene, CDR1 is SGHRS and CDR2 is YFSETQ. This CDR3 comprises 12 residues. The CDR3 here is CASSLGYYEQYF. DNA for the CDR3: TGTGCCAGCAGTTTAGGGTACTACGAGCAGTACTTC. Drawing the rest from reference TRBV5-1 and TRBJ2-7, the complete variable domain is KAGVTQTPRYLIKTRGQQVTLSCSPISGHRSVSWYQQTPGQGLQFLFEYFSETQRNKGNFPGRFSGRQFSNSRSEMNVSTLELGDSALYLCASSLGYYEQYFGPGTRLTVT.

This clonotype was counted a few times. V is TRBV7-2 and J is TRBJ2-2, with 7 bases aligning to TRBD1. With 3 bases clipped from V and 4 bases from J, the junction kept 5 bases outside the gene matches. CDR3 length equals 15 residues. The germline V gene has CDR1 SGHTA and CDR2 FQGNSA. The chain's CDR3 is CASSFTGAGTGELFF. The CDR3 nucleotides read TGTGCCAGCAGCTTCACAGGGGCTGGCACCGGGGAGCTGTTTTTT.

The chain employs TRBV6-2 or TRBV6-3 and TRBJ2-2; no firm D call. V was cut by 2 bases and J by 8 bases, with 9 bases left in between. Per the germline V gene, CDR1 is MNHEY and CDR2 is SVGEGT. The CDR3 contains 13 residues. CDR3 sequence reads: CASSYLWLGELFF. The CDR3 region has the DNA TGTGCCAGCAGTTACCTTTGGTTAGGGGAGCTGTTTTTT.

Only a few counts were recorded for this clonotype. V gene TRBV20-1 combines with J gene TRBJ2-1, with D maybe TRBD2 (5 bases). Deletions cut 3 bases from V and 0 bases from J, with 9 bases between. The V gene's germline CDR1 is DFQATT and CDR2 SNEGSKA (reference sequence). The CDR3 consists of 14 residues. The CDR3 DNA reads as TGCAGTGCTAGCGGGGTCAGCTCCTACAATGAGCAGTTCTTC. Protein sequence: CSASGVSSYNEQFF.

This clonotype was recorded many times. This chain uses TRBV12-3 or TRBV12-4 with TRBJ2-3; D is unclear. The CDR3 has 14 amino acids. V was trimmed by 3 bases and J by 1 base, leaving 8 bases between them. CDR3 nucleotide sequence: TGTGCCAGCAGTTTCTCCGACGGCACAGATACGCAGTATTTT. It encodes CASSFSDGTDTQYF.

This clonotype was detected only a few times. The chain joins TRBV5-5 to TRBJ2-1; a possible D gene is TRBD1 (6 bases). Germline CDR1 reads SGHKS; CDR2 reads YYEKEE (reference sequence). V was shortened by 7 bases and J by 5 bases, with 16 bases between the two germline ends. The CDR3 consists of 14 residues. The DNA of the CDR3 is TGTGCCAGCTGTTTGAACAGGGCGGACAATGAGCAGTTCTTC. Residues: CASCLNRADNEQFF. Together with reference TRBV5-5 and TRBJ2-1, the CDR3 gives the full variable domain: DAGVTQSPTHLIKTRGQQVTLRCSPISGHKSVSWYQQVLGQGPQFIFQYYEKEERGRGNFPDRFSARQFPNYSSELNVNALLLGDSALYLCASCLNRADNEQFFGPGTRLTVL.

This clonotype was counted ten times or more. The chain links TRBV12-3 or TRBV12-4 to TRBJ2-1; 9 nucleotides line up with TRBD1. The V gene end was trimmed by 3 bases and the J gene end by 6 bases; junction bases not matched to a gene: 9. The CDR3 runs to 16 residues. The CDR3 sequence is CASSFPDRGLGNEQFF. The CDR3 DNA reads TGTGCCAGCAGTTTCCCGGACAGGGGCCTCGGCAATGAGCAGTTCTTC.

The genes are TRBV10-3 and TRBJ2-7, with TRBD1 matching 8 bases. The V segment lost 6 bases and the J segment 3 bases; nucleotides outside the gene matches: 7. The CDR3 runs to 14 residues. Germline CDR1 ENHRY, CDR2 SYGVKD. The CDR3 is CAISGDRSYYEQYF. Here the CDR3 DNA reads TGTGCCATCAGCGGGGACAGGTCCTACTACGAGCAGTACTTC.